A selection of T cell receptor beta chains follows, all from one sample in a study of molecular identifiers for immune sequencing clone quantification. TCRdb itself ran the PCR reads through MiXCR, one entry per CDR3 protein. The sample contains about half a million distinct CDR3 sequences, roughly a fifth of which appear only once. The sample was naive CD8+ T cells from blood, with Jurkat cell RNA spiked in. Source of these receptors: a human donor in good health. Some libraries in this study had Jurkat cell RNA spiked in. Both conserved end residues are part of each CDR3. D genes are given only for firm matches. Clone size is given as how often the clone was seen (once, few, many) or a class if it is expanded.

TRBV6-2/TRBV6-3	TRBJ2-7	many	TRBD2	CASSTTSGGHYEQYF	TGTGCCAGCAGTACGACTAGCGGAGGTCACTACGAGCAGTACTTC
TRBV6-2/TRBV6-3	TRBJ2-3	many	.	CASSYSPVSTDTQYF	TGTGCCAGCAGTTACTCCCCGGTGAGCACAGATACGCAGTATTTT
TRBV6-5	TRBJ2-7	many	.	CASSYSMDKEQYF	TGTGCCAGCAGTTACAGCATGGACAAGGAGCAGTACTTC
TRBV4-1	TRBJ2-7	few	.	CASSQDMAGHDLSYEQYF	TGCGCCAGCAGCCAAGATATGGCAGGGCACGACCTCTCCTACGAGCAGTACTTC
TRBV21-1	TRBJ1-5	many	.	CASSNSGGRDHQPQHF	TGTGCCAGCAGCAACAGTGGGGGCAGGGACCATCAGCCCCAGCATTTT
TRBV7-6	TRBJ2-7	few	.	CASSPPGVDDEQYF	TGTGCCAGCAGCCCCCCAGGGGTAGACGACGAGCAGTACTTC
TRBV12-3/TRBV12-4	TRBJ2-5	many	.	CASRGDFKETQYF	TGTGCCAGCAGAGGGGACTTCAAAGAGACCCAGTACTTC
TRBV7-2	TRBJ2-7	many	TRBD2	CASSYTSGRSTYEQYF	TGTGCCAGCAGCTACACTAGCGGGAGGAGTACCTACGAGCAGTACTTC
TRBV19	TRBJ1-1	many	.	CASTLFGIDEAFF	TGTGCCAGTACCTTGTTTGGAATCGATGAGGCTTTCTTT
TRBV4-1	TRBJ2-5	many	TRBD2	CASSGTSGISNSETQYF	TGCGCCAGCAGTGGGACTAGCGGAATTTCAAACTCAGAGACCCAGTACTTC